This TCR beta chain was captured in a study of blood T cells in healthy people across ages. Total RNA extraction produced at least 5.5 micrograms (per sample) for the study. This clonotype was seen more than once but under ten times. Germline trimming cut 0 bases from V and 0 bases from J; bases unmatched to any gene: 4. Germline lookup yields CDR1 SGHRS and CDR2 YFSETQ. The CDR3 covers 16 residues. A sample-barcoded 5' primer and a J-beta primer mix were used in a second PCR of about 6 to 11 cycles. TCRdb reprocessed the 5' RACE reads with MiXCR, giving one entry per CDR3 protein. The sample comprises around 1.5 million distinct CDR3 sequences, 30% to 40% of which are singletons, and 10% to 12% rests with the top ten.

Material for sequencing was blood. This clonotype was obtained from a woman in her twenties or thirties in good health. The chain employs TRBV5-1 and TRBJ1-2; 8 bases map to TRBD1. The CDR3 sequence is CASSLGRTGTNYGYTF. The CDR3 DNA reads as TGCGCCAGCAGCTTGGGTAGGACAGGGACTAACTATGGCTACACCTTC.